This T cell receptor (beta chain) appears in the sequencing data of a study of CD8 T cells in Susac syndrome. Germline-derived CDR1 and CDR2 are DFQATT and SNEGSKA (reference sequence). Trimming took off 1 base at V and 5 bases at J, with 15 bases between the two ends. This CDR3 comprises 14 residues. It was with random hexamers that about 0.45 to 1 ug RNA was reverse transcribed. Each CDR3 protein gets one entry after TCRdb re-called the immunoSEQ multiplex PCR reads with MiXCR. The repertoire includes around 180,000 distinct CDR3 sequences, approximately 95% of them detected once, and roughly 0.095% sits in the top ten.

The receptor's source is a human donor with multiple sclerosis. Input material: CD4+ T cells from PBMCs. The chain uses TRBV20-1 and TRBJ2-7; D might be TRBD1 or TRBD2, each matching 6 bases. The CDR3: CSARGGAGFDEQYF. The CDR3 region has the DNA TGCAGTGCTAGAGGGGGGGCTGGCTTCGACGAGCAGTACTTC.